The clone carrying this T cell receptor beta chain was picked up many times. Unique molecular identifiers were incorporated when the TCRbeta library was constructed. TCRdb independently ran MiXCR on the PCR reads; one entry per CDR3 protein. Among about 610,000 distinct CDR3 sequences, 10% were seen once, and the ten largest hold roughly 4%. The data belong to a study of T-cell reconstitution after alpha-beta-depleted transplantation in children. The material was PBMCs from the stem cell graft donor, obtained from the stem cell graft. This TCR came from a human donor who donated a stem cell graft to a child with acute myeloid leukemia.

The CDR3 sequence is CASRGGLAGDTQYF. CDR3 DNA: TGTGCCAGCAGGGGTGGACTAGCGGGAGATACGCAGTATTTT. V and J are TRBV12-3 or TRBV12-4 and TRBJ2-3, with TRBD2 matching 11 bases. The CDR3 is made up of 14 amino acids. V lost 6 bases and J lost 5; bases outside the gene matches: 4.